The source of this TCR beta chain is a study of T cell responses to AZD1222 COVID-19 vaccine. Assay used: immunoSEQ multiplex PCR; TCRdb lists only in-frame clones, some missing. The sample includes about 130,000 clones, over 90% of them seen just once. Study conclusions and caveats: Clonal diversity was possibly underestimated, and white British individuals and females predominated among donors. Only six AZD1222 recipients tested seropositive at baseline.

A note on this clone: The antigen remains unidentified.

The CDR3 length is 14 residues. The germline CDR1 and CDR2 sequences are SGHTA and FQGNSA. V lost 8 bases and J 8 bases, leaving 21 bases between the germline ends. J is TRBJ1-2 and V is TRBV7-2; D might be TRBD1 (5 bases). This sample comprised peripheral blood, obtained on day 0 of AZD1222 vaccination. This receptor was obtained from an adult in good health. The CDR3 nucleotides are TGTGCCAGCCACCCCGGGACGGCCTTTTACGGCTACACCTTC. Translation: CASHPGTAFYGYTF.